This T cell receptor beta chain is from a study of T cell changes during pregnancy in multiple sclerosis. This CDR3 has 16 amino acids. The V gene's germline CDR1 is SGHTA and CDR2 FQGTGA. V gave up 0 bases and J gave up 4 bases; unmatched junction bases: 6. The method was immunoSEQ multiplex PCR; TCRdb's version includes in-frame clones alone and lacks a portion of them. Counted here are about 71,000 clones, more than 90% occurring once; the ten biggest clones make up approximately 1.2%. The sequence came from a female donor with multiple sclerosis, enrolled in a pregnancy study. The V call is TRBV7-3, the J call TRBJ2-1, with TRBD1 matching over 7 bases. The starting material was peripheral blood, obtained in the third trimester of pregnancy. The CDR3 bases are TGTGCCAGCAGCTTAACGGTGACAGGGTCTTACAATGAGCAGTTCTTC. This gives the protein CASSLTVTGSYNEQFF.